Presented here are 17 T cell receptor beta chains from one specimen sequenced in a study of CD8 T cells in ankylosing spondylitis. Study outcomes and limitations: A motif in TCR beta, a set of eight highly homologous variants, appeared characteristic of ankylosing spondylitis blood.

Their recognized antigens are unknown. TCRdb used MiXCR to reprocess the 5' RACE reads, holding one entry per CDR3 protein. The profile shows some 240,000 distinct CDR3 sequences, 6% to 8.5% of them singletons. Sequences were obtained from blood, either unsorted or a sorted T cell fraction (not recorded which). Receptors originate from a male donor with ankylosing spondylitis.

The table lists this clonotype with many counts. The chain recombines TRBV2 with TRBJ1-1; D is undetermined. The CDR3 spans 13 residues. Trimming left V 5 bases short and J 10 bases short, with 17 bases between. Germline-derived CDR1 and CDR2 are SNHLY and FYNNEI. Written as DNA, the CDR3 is TGTGCCAGCAGTCCGAAATTCACCAAGGGAGCTTTCTTT. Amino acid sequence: CASSPKFTKGAFF. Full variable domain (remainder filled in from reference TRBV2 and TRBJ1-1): EPEVTQTPSHQVTQMGQEVILRCVPISNHLYFYWYRQILGQKVEFLVSFYNNEISEKSEIFDDQFSVERPDGSNFTLKIRSTKLEDSAMYFCASSPKFTKGAFFGQGTRLTVV.

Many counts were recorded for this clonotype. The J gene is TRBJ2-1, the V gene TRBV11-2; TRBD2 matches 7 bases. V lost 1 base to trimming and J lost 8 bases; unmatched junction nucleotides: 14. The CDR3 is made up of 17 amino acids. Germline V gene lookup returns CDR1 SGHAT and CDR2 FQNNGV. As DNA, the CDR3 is TGTGCCAGCAGCTTAGTAGGCGGGAGCTCCTATTGGGATGAGCAGTTCTTC. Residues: CASSLVGGSSYWDEQFF.

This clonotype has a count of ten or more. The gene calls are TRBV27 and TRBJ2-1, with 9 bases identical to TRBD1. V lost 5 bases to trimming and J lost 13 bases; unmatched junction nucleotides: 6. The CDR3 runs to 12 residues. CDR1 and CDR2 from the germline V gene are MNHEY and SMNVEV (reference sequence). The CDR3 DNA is TGTGCCAGCAGTATCCCGACAGGGGGACAGTTCTTC. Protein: CASSIPTGGQFF.

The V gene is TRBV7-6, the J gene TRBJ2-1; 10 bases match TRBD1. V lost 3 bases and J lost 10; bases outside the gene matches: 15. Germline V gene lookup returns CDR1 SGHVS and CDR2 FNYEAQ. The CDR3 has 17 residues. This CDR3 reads CASSFLPGQGSGLEQFF. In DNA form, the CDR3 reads TGTGCCAGCAGCTTCTTGCCGGGACAGGGGAGTGGGTTGGAGCAGTTCTTC.

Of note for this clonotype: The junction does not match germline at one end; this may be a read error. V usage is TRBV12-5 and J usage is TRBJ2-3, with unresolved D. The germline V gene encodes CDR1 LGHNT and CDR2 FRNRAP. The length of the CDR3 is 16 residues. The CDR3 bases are TGTGTTAGTGGTTTGGTAATCGACACCGGCACAGATACGCAGTATTTT. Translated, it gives CVSGLVIDTGTDTQYF.

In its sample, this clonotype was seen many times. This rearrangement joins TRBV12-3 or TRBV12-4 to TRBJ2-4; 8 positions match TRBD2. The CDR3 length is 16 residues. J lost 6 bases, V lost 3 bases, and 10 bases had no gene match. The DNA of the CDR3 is TGTGCCAGCAGTTTGTCGACCGGACTAGCCTCAAACATTCAGTACTTC. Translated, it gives CASSLSTGLASNIQYF.

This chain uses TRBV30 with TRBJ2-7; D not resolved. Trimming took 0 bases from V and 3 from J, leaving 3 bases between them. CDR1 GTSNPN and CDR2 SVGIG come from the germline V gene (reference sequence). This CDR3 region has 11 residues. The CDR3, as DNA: TGTGCCTGGAGTGTAATCTACGAGCAGTACTTC. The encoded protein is CAWSVIYEQYF.

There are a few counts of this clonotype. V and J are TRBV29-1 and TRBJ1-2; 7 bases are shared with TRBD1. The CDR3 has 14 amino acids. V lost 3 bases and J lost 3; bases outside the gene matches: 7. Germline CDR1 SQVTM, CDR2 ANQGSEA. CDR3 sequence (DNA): TGCAGCGTTGAGAAACAGGGGATTGACTATGGCTACACCTTC. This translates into CSVEKQGIDYGYTF.

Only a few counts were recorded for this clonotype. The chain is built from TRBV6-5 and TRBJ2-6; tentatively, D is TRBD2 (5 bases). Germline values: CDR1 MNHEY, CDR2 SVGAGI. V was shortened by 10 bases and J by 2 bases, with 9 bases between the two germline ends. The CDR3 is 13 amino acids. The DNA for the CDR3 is TGTGCCACCGGGCGGGCTGGGGCCAACGTCCTGACTTTC. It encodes CATGRAGANVLTF.

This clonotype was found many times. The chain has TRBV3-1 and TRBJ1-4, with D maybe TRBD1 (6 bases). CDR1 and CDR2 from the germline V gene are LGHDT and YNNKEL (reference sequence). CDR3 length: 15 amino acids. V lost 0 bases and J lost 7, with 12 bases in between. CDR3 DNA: TGTGCCAGCAGCCAAGATAGGGACATATTTGAAAAACTGTTTTTT. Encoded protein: CASSQDRDIFEKLFF.

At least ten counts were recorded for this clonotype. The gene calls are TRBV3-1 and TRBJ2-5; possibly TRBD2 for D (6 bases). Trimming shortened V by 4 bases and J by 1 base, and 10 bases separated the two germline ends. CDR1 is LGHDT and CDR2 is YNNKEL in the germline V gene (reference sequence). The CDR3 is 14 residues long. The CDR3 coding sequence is TGTGCCAGCAGCCCTCGGACTATCCAAGAGACCCAGTACTTC. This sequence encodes CASSPRTIQETQYF.

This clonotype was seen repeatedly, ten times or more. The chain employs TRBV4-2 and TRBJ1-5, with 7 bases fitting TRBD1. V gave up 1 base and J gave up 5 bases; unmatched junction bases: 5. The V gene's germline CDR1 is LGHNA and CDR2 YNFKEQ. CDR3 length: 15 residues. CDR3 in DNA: TGTGCCAGCAGCCAAGGGGCTCAGGGGGATCAGCCCCAGCATTTT. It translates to CASSQGAQGDQPQHF.

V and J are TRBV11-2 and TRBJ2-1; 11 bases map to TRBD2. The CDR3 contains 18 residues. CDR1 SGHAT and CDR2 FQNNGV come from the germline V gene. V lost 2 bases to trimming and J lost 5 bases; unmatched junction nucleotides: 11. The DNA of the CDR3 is TGTGCCAGCAGCTTATTTCCTCCTGGGACTAGCGGCGACAATGAGCAGTTCTTC. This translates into CASSLFPPGTSGDNEQFF.

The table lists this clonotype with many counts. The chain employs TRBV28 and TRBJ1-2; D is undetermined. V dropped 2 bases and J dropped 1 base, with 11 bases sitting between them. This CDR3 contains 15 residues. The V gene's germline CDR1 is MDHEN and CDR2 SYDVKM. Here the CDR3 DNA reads TGTGCCAGCAGTTTACTAAGGAGGCTTAACTATGGCTACACCTTC. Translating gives CASSLLRRLNYGYTF.

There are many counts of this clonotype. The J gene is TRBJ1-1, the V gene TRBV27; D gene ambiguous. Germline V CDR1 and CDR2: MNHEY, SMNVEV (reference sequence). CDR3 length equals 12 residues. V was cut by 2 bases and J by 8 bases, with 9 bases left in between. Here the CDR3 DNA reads TGTGCCAGCAGTTTAGGGTTCGGGGAAGCTTTCTTT. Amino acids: CASSLGFGEAFF.

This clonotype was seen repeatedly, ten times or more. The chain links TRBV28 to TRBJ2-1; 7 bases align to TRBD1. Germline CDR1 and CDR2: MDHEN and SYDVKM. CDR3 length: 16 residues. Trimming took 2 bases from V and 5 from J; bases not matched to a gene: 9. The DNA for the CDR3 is TGTGCCAGCAGTTTAACCCTCGGACAGGAACACAATGAGCAGTTCTTC. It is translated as CASSLTLGQEHNEQFF.

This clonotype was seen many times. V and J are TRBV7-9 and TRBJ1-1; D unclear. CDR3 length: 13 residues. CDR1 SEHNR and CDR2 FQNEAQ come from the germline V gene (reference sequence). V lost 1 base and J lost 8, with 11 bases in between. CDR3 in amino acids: CASSLERLPEAFF. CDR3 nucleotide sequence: TGTGCCAGCAGCTTAGAGAGGCTACCGGAAGCTTTCTTT.